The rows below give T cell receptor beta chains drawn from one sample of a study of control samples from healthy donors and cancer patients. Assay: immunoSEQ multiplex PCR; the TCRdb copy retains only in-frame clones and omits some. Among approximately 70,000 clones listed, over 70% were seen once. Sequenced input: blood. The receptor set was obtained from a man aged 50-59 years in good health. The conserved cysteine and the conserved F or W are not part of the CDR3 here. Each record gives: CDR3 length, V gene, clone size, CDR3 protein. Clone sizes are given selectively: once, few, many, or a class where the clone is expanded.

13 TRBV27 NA ASSAPELDSYEQY
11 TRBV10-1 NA ASSKIEEDTQY
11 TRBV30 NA AWAIWGVGGYT
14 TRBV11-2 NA ASSLSLPDSGNTIY
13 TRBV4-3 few ASSPSTGPIGGYT
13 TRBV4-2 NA ASSQDAANTGELF
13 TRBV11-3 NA ASRPHGAGTDTQY
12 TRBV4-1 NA ASSRRDGPYEQY
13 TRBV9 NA ASSPGARDSYEQY
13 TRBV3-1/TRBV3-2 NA ASSHLAGVFYGYT
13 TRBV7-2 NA ASSLVAGYNQPQH
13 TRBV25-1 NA ASSASRAGDEKLF
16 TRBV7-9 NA ASSLGSAGYHSNQPQH
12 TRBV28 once ASSFTTGLVGYT
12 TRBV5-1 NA ASSLLQGEEKLF
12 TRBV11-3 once ASSLITMADTQY
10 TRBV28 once AVRGSTDTQY
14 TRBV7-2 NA ASSLHRRGTSVPTY
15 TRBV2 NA ASSEFSGGPNTGELF
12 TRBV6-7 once ASRPGQQNTEAF
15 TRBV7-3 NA ASSLMLAASGTYEQY
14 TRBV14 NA ASSHYTGTIRYEQY
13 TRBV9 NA ASSVGAGGGHEQY
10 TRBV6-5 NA ATGVAGETQY
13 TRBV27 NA ASSDTLASGETQY
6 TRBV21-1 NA ASSRYT
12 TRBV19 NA ASSPSGRNQPQH
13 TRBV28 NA ASSPRTGKVAPLH
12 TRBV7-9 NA ASSKGTSGGRQF